This TCR beta chain was found in a study of T cell changes during pregnancy in multiple sclerosis. The V gene end was trimmed by 1 base and the J gene end by 0 bases; junction bases not matched to a gene: 7. Germline values: CDR1 LGHNA, CDR2 YNFKEQ. CDR3 length: 17 amino acids. Some clones are missing from TCRdb's copy, which holds only in-frame ones; the method was immunoSEQ multiplex PCR. The sample has 50,000 to 60,000 clones, less than 90% seen once; the top ten hold about 0.4%. The source of this sequence is a female donor with multiple sclerosis, enrolled in a pregnancy study. This specimen was CD4+ T cells from peripheral blood mononuclear cells, taken in the third trimester of pregnancy. The rearrangement uses TRBV4-2 and TRBJ2-7; 9 bases agree with TRBD1. CDR3 in amino acids: CASSQASGTGTSYEQYF. The CDR3 DNA reads as TGTGCCAGCAGCCAAGCGTCCGGGACAGGGACCTCCTACGAGCAGTACTTC.